This T cell receptor beta chain was retrieved from a study of PD-1 blockade in classical Hodgkin lymphoma. Study-level findings and limits: The study found complete responders had baseline diversity similar to newly diagnosed patients. Only CD4+ TCR diversity, not CD8+, had risen significantly by C4D1. Why repertoires differed is undefined; disease activity or prior therapy possibly contributed.

This clone is judged large (0.1 to 1%). Its antigen is not known. Germline CDR1 is LGHNA and CDR2 is YSLEER. CDR3 length equals 15 residues. V was shortened by 0 bases and J by 6 bases, with 15 bases between the two germline ends. Using immunoSEQ multiplex PCR, the repertoire was profiled, and TCRdb retains in-frame clones only, with some absent. The sample contains about 3,900 clones, around three quarters of which appear only once. Specified time point: cycle 4 day 1 (C4D1), after 6 weeks of nivolumab. Every patient was affected by relapse after autologous stem cell transplantation, while exposure to brentuximab vedotin was not uniform. Magnetic negative selection was used to purify CD8+ T cells from thawed PBMCs.

Specimen: CD8+ T cells from blood, collected before the fourth cycle of nivolumab. The clonotype comes from a human donor with classical Hodgkin lymphoma. The chain recombines TRBV4-3 with TRBJ2-7; the D gene is possibly TRBD2 (6 bases). CDR3 DNA: TGCGCCAGCAGCCAAGACGTCACTAGCCCTATCGAGCAGTACTTC. It is translated as CASSQDVTSPIEQYF.